The present TCR beta chain was sequenced within a study of high-grade serous ovarian cancer treatment subgroups. Study results and limitations: Repertoire similarity ranged 0.11 to 0.79 between tumors of one patient.

Tumor samples were obtained before definitive surgery or chemotherapy. Concerning this clone itself: Its antigen is unknown.

The CDR3 covers 14 residues. Germline V CDR1 and CDR2: SGHVS, FQNEAQ. Trimming removed 5 bases from V and 2 bases from J, with 13 bases in between. Libraries were prepared by immunoSEQ multiplex PCR; TCRdb keeps only in-frame clonotypes and omits some of them. The table lists about 15,000 clones, approximately 87% of them singletons. Material: tumor tissue. The gene calls are TRBV7-8 and TRBJ2-7; D ambiguous. This receptor was identified in a human donor with high-grade serous ovarian cancer. The CDR3 is CASSPAISTYEQYF. CDR3 in DNA: TGTGCCAGCAGCCCAGCAATATCAACCTACGAGCAGTACTTC. The full variable domain, rest sourced from reference TRBV7-8 and TRBJ2-7, is GAGVSQSPRYKVAKRGQDVALRCDPISGHVSLFWYQQALGQGPEFLTYFQNEAQLDKSGLPSDRFFAERPEGSVSTLKIQRTQQEDSAVYLCASSPAISTYEQYFGPGTRLTVT.